This passage covers 27 T cell receptor beta chains from one sample sequenced in a study of CD8 T cells in Susac syndrome. Random hexamers were used to reverse transcribe about 0.5 to 1 ug of RNA. TCRdb reanalysed the immunoSEQ multiplex PCR reads using MiXCR and keeps one entry per CDR3 protein. The sample consists of some 260,000 distinct CDR3 sequences, approximately 84% of them appearing once. The sample consisted of CD8+ T cells from PBMCs. The receptors were gathered from a human donor with multiple sclerosis.

The rearrangement uses TRBV28 and TRBJ2-1; 9 bases fit TRBD2. The ends lost 3 bases at V and 4 bases at J; junction bases unmatched: 7. The CDR3 is made up of 16 amino acids. Per the germline V gene, CDR1 is MDHEN and CDR2 is SYDVKM. In nucleotides, the CDR3 is TGTGCCAGCAGTTTGTTAGCGGGAGAAAGGTACAATGAGCAGTTCTTC. Translating it yields CASSLLAGERYNEQFF.

The chain combines TRBV10-3 with TRBJ2-1; 10 bases are a match to TRBD2. Germline CDR1 ENHRY, CDR2 SYGVKD. Germline trimming cut 7 bases from V and 5 bases from J; bases unmatched to any gene: 11. The CDR3 has 16 residues. The CDR3 DNA reads as TGTGCCATCAATGTCGCGGGACTAGCGAGAGACAATGAGCAGTTCTTC. Translating it yields CAINVAGLARDNEQFF.

The DNA of the CDR3 is TGTGCCAGCGAAGCGGGAAGGGCGAACGAGCAGTACTTC. Translation gives CASEAGRANEQYF. The genes are TRBV28 and TRBJ2-7, with TRBD2 matching over 7 bases. This CDR3 has 13 amino acids. The germline gives CDR1 MDHEN, CDR2 SYDVKM. J gave up 5 bases and V 8 bases, and 9 bases lay outside the gene matches.

The genes are TRBV11-2 and TRBJ2-1; TRBD1 aligns across 7 bases. The V segment lost 5 bases and the J segment 5 bases; nucleotides outside the gene matches: 3. The CDR3 contains 13 residues. Per germline, CDR1 SGHAT and CDR2 FQNNGV. CDR3 bases: TGTGCCAGCAGCAAGGGACAGAACAATGAGCAGTTCTTC. Protein: CASSKGQNNEQFF.

The rearrangement joins TRBV2 to TRBJ2-1; no definite D call. The CDR3 spans 12 residues. CDR1 SNHLY and CDR2 FYNNEI come from the germline V gene. The V gene lost 7 bases and the J gene lost 3 bases, with 7 bases spanning the gap. CDR3 nucleotide sequence: TGTGCCAGCAATGGGGACTACAATGAGCAGTTCTTC. Residues: CASNGDYNEQFF.

This clonotype was seen a few times. The chain recombines TRBV6-1 with TRBJ1-2; the match to TRBD1 covers 7 bases. The trim removed 7 bases at V and 8 bases at J, leaving 4 bases unmatched. The CDR3 contains 11 residues. Looked up from germline, CDR1 is MNHNS and CDR2 is SASEGT. The CDR3 DNA is TGTGCCAGCAAACGGGACAGAGGCTACACCTTC. Protein product: CASKRDRGYTF.

V gene TRBV27 combines with J gene TRBJ1-4, with D perhaps matching TRBD1 (6 bases). Germline values: CDR1 MNHEY, CDR2 SMNVEV (reference sequence). V shed 6 bases and J shed 14 bases, with 28 bases lying between them. CDR3 length equals 16 residues. CDR3 amino acids: CASRGGGGGRGWGLFF. The CDR3 nucleotides are TGTGCCAGCAGGGGAGGTGGAGGCGGCAGGGGATGGGGTCTGTTTTTT.

The chain links TRBV19 to TRBJ2-1; weak D call: TRBD1 (5 bases). V was clipped by 5 bases and J by 1 base, with 12 bases between them. Germline assignment: CDR1 LNHDA and CDR2 SQIVND (reference sequence). CDR3 length: 15 amino acids. Here the CDR3 DNA reads TGTGCCAGTAGTCTAGGGGTTAGGTCCTACAATGAGCAGTTCTTC. It specifies CASSLGVRSYNEQFF. The whole variable domain, remainder taken from reference TRBV19 and TRBJ2-1, is DGGITQSPKYLFRKEGQNVTLSCEQNLNHDAMYWYRQDPGQGLRLIYYSQIVNDFQKGDIAEGYSVSREKKESFPLTVTSAQKNPTAFYLCASSLGVRSYNEQFFGPGTRLTVL.

This chain connects TRBV24-1 to TRBJ2-1, with 10 bases lining up with TRBD2. Germline assignment: CDR1 KGHDR and CDR2 SFDVKD. CDR3 length: 13 amino acids. V lost 6 bases and J lost 9; bases outside the gene matches: 4. The CDR3 loop reads CATSTSGIGEQFF. Here the CDR3 DNA reads TGTGCCACCAGTACTAGCGGGATTGGTGAGCAGTTCTTC.

This chain joins TRBV28 and TRBJ2-7; D is perhaps TRBD2 (5 bases). This CDR3 region has 14 residues. Trimming left V 6 bases short and J 5 bases short, with 17 bases between. CDR1 and CDR2 from the germline V gene are MDHEN and SYDVKM. The CDR3 loop is CASRPTRGINEQYF. Written as DNA, the CDR3 is TGTGCCAGCAGGCCCACGAGAGGGATCAACGAGCAGTACTTC. Variable domain in full (rest from reference TRBV28 and TRBJ2-7): DVKVTQSSRYLVKRTGEKVFLECVQDMDHENMFWYRQDPGLGLRLIYFSYDVKMKEKGDIPEGYSVSREKKERFSLILESASTNQTSMYLCASRPTRGINEQYFGPGTRLTVT.

The rearrangement joins TRBV9 to TRBJ2-5, with D perhaps matching TRBD1 (7 bases). CDR1 SGDLS and CDR2 YYNGEE come from the germline V gene. Trimming took off 1 base at V and 4 bases at J, with 11 bases between the two ends. The CDR3 spans 14 residues. The CDR3 protein is CASSVQGGGETQYF. The CDR3 DNA sequence: TGTGCCAGCAGCGTACAGGGGGGAGGAGAGACCCAGTACTTC.

The chain uses TRBV14 and TRBJ1-3; D gene uncertain. The germline V gene has CDR1 SGHDN and CDR2 FVKESK. The CDR3 covers 12 residues. V gave up 5 bases and J gave up 8 bases, with 10 bases separating them. DNA of the CDR3: TGTGCCAGCAGCGGAGCCGCTCACACCATATATTTT. This codes for CASSGAAHTIYF.

The chain joins TRBV4-1 to TRBJ2-5; a weak D match, TRBD2 (5 bases). The CDR3 spans 15 residues. Germline V gene lookup returns CDR1 MGHRA and CDR2 YSYEKL. Trimming took 4 bases from V and 3 from J, leaving 15 bases between them. CDR3 sequence (DNA): TGCGCCAGCAGCCCCCTTTGGCCGGGGAAAGAGACCCAGTACTTC. It specifies CASSPLWPGKETQYF.

The chain has TRBV6-1 and TRBJ2-3; 10 bases line up with TRBD2. This CDR3 is 16 amino acids long. J was trimmed by 3 bases and V by 4 bases; bases with no gene match: 7. Germline lookup yields CDR1 MNHNS and CDR2 SASEGT. The CDR3 protein is CASSAVSGRATDTQYF. DNA for the CDR3: TGTGCCAGCAGTGCAGTAAGCGGGAGGGCAACAGATACGCAGTATTTT.

This chain's CDR3 is CASSPLFLAGGEEQFF. In DNA, the CDR3 is TGTGCCAGCAGTCCTTTGTTCTTGGCGGGAGGAGAAGAGCAGTTCTTC. The chain carries TRBV28 and TRBJ2-1; 8 nucleotides match TRBD2. Unmatched junction bases numbered 16, after V lost 5 bases and J lost 10 bases. The CDR3 covers 16 residues. Germline assignment: CDR1 MDHEN and CDR2 SYDVKM.

The chain couples TRBV27 to TRBJ2-6; D gene uncertain. Germline V gene data show CDR1 as MNHEY and CDR2 as SMNVEV (reference sequence). Trimming removed 10 bases at V and 1 base at J, with 8 bases between. This CDR3 spans 13 amino acids. CDR3 sequence reads: CATSYSGANVLTF. The CDR3 nucleotides are TGTGCCACATCTTATTCTGGGGCCAACGTCCTGACTTTC.

The chain links TRBV25-1 to TRBJ1-6; no clear D gene. Trimming took 3 bases from V and 0 from J, leaving 9 bases between them. The CDR3 extends over 16 amino acids. Germline V gene lookup returns CDR1 MGHDK and CDR2 SYGVNS. In DNA, the CDR3 is TGTGCCAGCAGTGACGAACTAAGCTCCTATAATTCACCCCTCCACTTT. It translates to CASSDELSSYNSPLHF.

V is TRBV6-1 and J is TRBJ1-3; no definite D call. Trimming took off 3 bases at V and 0 bases at J, with 9 bases between the two ends. The CDR3 totals 15 residues. Germline CDR1 is MNHNS and CDR2 is SASEGT. The chain's CDR3 is CASSEGPYSGNTIYF. CDR3 in DNA: TGTGCCAGCAGTGAGGGCCCTTACTCTGGAAACACCATATATTTT.

This chain joins TRBV27 and TRBJ1-4, with a weak D call TRBD1 (5 bases). Germline values: CDR1 MNHEY, CDR2 SMNVEV (reference sequence). This CDR3 contains 16 residues. V was shortened by 5 bases and J by 0 bases, with 13 bases between the two germline ends. The CDR3 loop reads CASSGGTPATNEKLFF. The DNA for the CDR3 is TGTGCCAGCAGTGGGGGGACGCCCGCAACTAATGAAAAACTGTTTTTT.

The rearrangement uses TRBV9 and TRBJ1-1, with D possibly being TRBD1 (5 bases). The CDR3 is made up of 15 amino acids. CDR1 and CDR2 from the germline V gene are SGDLS and YYNGEE. V was pared by 3 bases and J by 0 bases, with 12 bases between. The CDR3 DNA sequence: TGTGCCAGCAGCGCGGATGACAGCCTGAACACTGAAGCTTTCTTT. This gives the protein CASSADDSLNTEAFF.

The chain uses TRBV28 and TRBJ1-3; TRBD1 agrees at 8 bases. Per the germline V gene, CDR1 is MDHEN and CDR2 is SYDVKM. This CDR3 comprises 14 residues. V dropped 4 bases and J dropped 4; count of bases not matched to a gene: 3. The CDR3 protein is CASSWGTGGNTIYF. The CDR3 bases are TGTGCCAGCAGTTGGGGGACAGGCGGAAACACCATATATTTT.

The chain has TRBV7-9 and TRBJ2-1; the match to TRBD2 covers 7 bases. CDR1 is SEHNR and CDR2 is FQNEAQ in the germline V gene (reference sequence). The CDR3 contains 15 residues. The J segment lost 5 bases and the V segment lost 4 bases, leaving 8 bases of the junction unmatched. The CDR3 region is CASSWSGKGHNEQFF. The CDR3, as DNA: TGTGCCAGCAGCTGGAGCGGGAAGGGTCACAATGAGCAGTTCTTC.

The rearrangement uses TRBV7-9 and TRBJ2-3; 12 positions match TRBD2. V lost 5 bases and J lost 4; bases outside the gene matches: 4. Germline loops: CDR1 SEHNR, CDR2 FQNEAQ (reference sequence). The CDR3 totals 15 residues. The CDR3 DNA follows: TGTGCCAGCAGCCCTAGCGGGAGGGGAGCAGATACGCAGTATTTT. Translation: CASSPSGRGADTQYF. Full variable domain (remainder filled in from reference TRBV7-9 and TRBJ2-3): DTGVSQNPRHKITKRGQNVTFRCDPISEHNRLYWYRQTLGQGPEFLTYFQNEAQLEKSRLLSDRFSAERPKGSFSTLEIQRTEQGDSAMYLCASSPSGRGADTQYFGPGTRLTVL.

This chain links TRBV7-9 with TRBJ1-4; the D gene is possibly TRBD1 (6 bases). The CDR3 is made up of 15 amino acids. Trimming removed 5 bases from V and 9 bases from J, with 19 bases in between. From germline, CDR1 is SEHNR and CDR2 FQNEAQ (reference sequence). The CDR3 is CASSPNDRLDKKLFF. The CDR3 DNA follows: TGTGCCAGCAGCCCCAATGACAGGTTAGATAAAAAACTGTTTTTT.

This clonotype was seen just once. CDR3 sequence (DNA): TGCAGCGTTGAAGATCGAGGGACTAGCGGATCCTACGAGCAGTACTTC. Its translation is CSVEDRGTSGSYEQYF. The chain combines TRBV29-1 with TRBJ2-7; 11 bases are a match to TRBD2. Germline assignment: CDR1 SQVTM and CDR2 ANQGSEA. V dropped 0 bases and J dropped 1; count of bases not matched to a gene: 5. This CDR3 has 16 residues.

This chain uses TRBV12-3 or TRBV12-4 with TRBJ1-1, with D unclear. Trimming took 3 bases from V and 7 from J, leaving 9 bases between them. This CDR3 has 12 residues. The DNA of the CDR3 is TGTGCCAGCAGTTTCAGGTACCATGAAGCTTTCTTT. Residues: CASSFRYHEAFF.

The chain couples TRBV7-9 to TRBJ1-1; TRBD1 aligns across 10 bases. CDR1 SEHNR and CDR2 FQNEAQ come from the germline V gene (reference sequence). The J segment lost 4 bases and the V segment lost 1 base, leaving 3 bases of the junction unmatched. This CDR3 is built from 15 residues. CDR3 amino acids: CASSLGRDRGTEAFF. The CDR3 DNA sequence: TGTGCCAGCAGCTTAGGCCGGGACAGGGGCACTGAAGCTTTCTTT.